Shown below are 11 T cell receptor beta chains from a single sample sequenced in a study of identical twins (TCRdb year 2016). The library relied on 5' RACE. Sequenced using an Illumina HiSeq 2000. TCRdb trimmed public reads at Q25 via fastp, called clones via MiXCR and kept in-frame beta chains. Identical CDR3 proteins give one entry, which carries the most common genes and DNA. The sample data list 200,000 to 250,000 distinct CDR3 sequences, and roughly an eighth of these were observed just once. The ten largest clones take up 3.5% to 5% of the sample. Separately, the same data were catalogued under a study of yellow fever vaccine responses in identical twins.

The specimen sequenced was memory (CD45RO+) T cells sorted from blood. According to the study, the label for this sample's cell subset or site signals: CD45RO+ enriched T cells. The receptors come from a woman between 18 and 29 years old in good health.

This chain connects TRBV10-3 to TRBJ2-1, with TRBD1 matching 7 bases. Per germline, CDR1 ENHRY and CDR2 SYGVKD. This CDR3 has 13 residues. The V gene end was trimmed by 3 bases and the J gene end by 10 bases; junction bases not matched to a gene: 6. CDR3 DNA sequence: TGTGCCATCAGTGAAGGGGGCGGCGAGGAGCAGTTCTTC. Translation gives CAISEGGGEEQFF.

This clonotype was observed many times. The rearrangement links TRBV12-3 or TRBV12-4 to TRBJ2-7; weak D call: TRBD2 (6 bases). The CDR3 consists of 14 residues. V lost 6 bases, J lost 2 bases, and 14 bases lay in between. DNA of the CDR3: TGTGCCAGCAGCCTTATGCGGGGCACCTACGAGCAGTACTTC. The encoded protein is CASSLMRGTYEQYF.

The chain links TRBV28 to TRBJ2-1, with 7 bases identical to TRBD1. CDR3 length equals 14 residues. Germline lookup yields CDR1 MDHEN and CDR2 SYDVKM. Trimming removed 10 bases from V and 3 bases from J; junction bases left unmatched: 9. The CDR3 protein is CATTGTAFYNEQFF. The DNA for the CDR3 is TGTGCCACTACCGGGACAGCTTTCTACAATGAGCAGTTCTTC.

In nucleotides, the CDR3 is TGTGCCAGCAGTTTCGACCGGGACAGGAGGGACTATGGCTACACCTTC. It encodes CASSFDRDRRDYGYTF. The rearrangement joins TRBV6-5 to TRBJ1-2; 8 nucleotides agree with TRBD1. The germline V gene encodes CDR1 MNHEY and CDR2 SVGAGI. This CDR3 region has 16 residues. Trimming cost V 4 bases and J 3 bases; bases outside gene matches: 10.

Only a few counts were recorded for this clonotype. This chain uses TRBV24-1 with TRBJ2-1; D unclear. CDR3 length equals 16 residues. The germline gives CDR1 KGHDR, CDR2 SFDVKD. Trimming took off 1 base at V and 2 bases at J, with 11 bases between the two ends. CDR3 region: CATSDFGARTYNEQFF. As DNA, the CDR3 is TGTGCCACCAGTGATTTTGGAGCGAGGACCTACAATGAGCAGTTCTTC.

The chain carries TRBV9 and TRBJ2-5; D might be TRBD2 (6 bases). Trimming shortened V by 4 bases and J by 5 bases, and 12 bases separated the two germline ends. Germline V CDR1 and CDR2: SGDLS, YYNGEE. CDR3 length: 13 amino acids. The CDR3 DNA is TGTGCCAGCAGCCTCCGGGACTTTGAGACCCAGTACTTC. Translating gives CASSLRDFETQYF.

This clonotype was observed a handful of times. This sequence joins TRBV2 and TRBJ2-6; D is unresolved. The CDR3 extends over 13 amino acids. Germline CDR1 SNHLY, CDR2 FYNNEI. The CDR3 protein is CGFKTSGANVLTF. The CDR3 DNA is TGTGGATTTAAGACATCTGGGGCCAACGTCCTGACTTTC.

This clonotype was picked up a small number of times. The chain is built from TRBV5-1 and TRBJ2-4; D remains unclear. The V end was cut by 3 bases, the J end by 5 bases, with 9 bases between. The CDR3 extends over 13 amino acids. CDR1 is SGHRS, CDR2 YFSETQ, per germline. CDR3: CASSSGPENIQYF. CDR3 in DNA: TGCGCCAGCAGCTCCGGACCAGAAAACATTCAGTACTTC.

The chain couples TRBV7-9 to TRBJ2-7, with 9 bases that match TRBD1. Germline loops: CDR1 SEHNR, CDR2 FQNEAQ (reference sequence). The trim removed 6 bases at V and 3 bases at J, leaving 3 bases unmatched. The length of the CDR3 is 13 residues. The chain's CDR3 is CASRQTGGYEQYF. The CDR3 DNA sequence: TGTGCCAGCAGACAGACAGGGGGCTACGAGCAGTACTTC.

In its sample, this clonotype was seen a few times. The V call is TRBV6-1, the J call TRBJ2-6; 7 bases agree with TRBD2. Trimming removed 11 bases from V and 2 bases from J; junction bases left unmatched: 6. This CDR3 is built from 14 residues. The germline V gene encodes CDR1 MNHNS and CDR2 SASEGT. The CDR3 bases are TGTGCCTCCCGGGGGGAGACTGGGGCCAACGTCCTGACTTTC. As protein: CASRGETGANVLTF.

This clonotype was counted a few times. CDR3 residues: CASSEAPNQPQHF. In DNA form, the CDR3 reads TGTGCCAGCAGTGAAGCCCCGAATCAGCCCCAGCATTTT. The chain is built from TRBV6-1 and TRBJ1-5; D call uncertain. CDR1 and CDR2 from the germline V gene are MNHNS and SASEGT. Trimming cost V 0 bases and J 4 bases, with 4 bases left between them. The CDR3 is made up of 13 amino acids.